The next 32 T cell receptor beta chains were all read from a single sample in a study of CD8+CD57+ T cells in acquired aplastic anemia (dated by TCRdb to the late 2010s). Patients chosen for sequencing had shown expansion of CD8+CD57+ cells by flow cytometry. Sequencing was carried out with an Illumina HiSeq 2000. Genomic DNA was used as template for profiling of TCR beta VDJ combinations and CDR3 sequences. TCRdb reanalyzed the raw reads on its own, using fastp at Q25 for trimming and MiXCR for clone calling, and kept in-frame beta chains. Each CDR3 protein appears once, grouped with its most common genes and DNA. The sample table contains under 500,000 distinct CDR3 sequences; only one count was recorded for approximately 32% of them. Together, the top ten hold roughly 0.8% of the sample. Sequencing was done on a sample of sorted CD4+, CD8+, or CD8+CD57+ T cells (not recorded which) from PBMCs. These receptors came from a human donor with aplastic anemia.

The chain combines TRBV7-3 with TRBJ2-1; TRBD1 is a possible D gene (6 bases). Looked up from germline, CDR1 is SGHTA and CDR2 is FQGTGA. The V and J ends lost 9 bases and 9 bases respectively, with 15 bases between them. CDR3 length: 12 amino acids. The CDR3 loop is CASKITRGEQFF. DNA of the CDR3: TGTGCCAGTAAGATCACCAGGGGTGAGCAGTTCTTC.

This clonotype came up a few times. This CDR3 is CASSPTGPLFSGNTIYF. Here the CDR3 DNA reads TGTGCCAGCAGCCCGACCGGGCCGCTCTTCTCTGGAAACACCATATATTTT. The rearrangement joins TRBV7-9 to TRBJ1-3, with no clear D. The V end was cut by 5 bases, the J end by 0 bases, with 17 bases between. Germline V gene sequence: CDR1 SEHNR, CDR2 FQNEAQ (reference sequence). The CDR3 totals 17 residues.

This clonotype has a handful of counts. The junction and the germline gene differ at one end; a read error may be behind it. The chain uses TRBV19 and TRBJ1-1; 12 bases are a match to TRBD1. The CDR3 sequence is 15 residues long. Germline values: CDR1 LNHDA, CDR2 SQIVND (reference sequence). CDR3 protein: CAGSLGTGGASLFFF. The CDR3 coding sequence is TGTGCCGGTAGTCTCGGGACAGGGGGCGCATCTCTGTTCTTCTTT.

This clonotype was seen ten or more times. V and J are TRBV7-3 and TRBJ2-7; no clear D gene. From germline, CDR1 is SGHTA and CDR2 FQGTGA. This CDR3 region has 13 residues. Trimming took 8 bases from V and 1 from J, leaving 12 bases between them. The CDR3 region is CASAKANSYEQYF. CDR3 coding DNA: TGTGCCAGCGCCAAGGCTAATTCCTACGAGCAGTACTTC. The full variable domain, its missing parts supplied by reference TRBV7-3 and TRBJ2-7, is GAGVSQTPSNKVTEKGKYVELRCDPISGHTALYWYRQSLGQGPEFLIYFQGTGAADDSGLPNDRFFAVRPEGSVSTLKIQRTERGDSAVYLCASAKANSYEQYFGPGTRLTVT.

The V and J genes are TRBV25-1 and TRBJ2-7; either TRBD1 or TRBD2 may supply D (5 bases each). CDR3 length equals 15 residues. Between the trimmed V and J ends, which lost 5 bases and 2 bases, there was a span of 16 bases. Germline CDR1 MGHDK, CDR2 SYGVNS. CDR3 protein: CASSPLGVLTYEQYF. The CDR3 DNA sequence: TGTGCCAGCAGTCCCTTGGGGGTCCTTACCTACGAGCAGTACTTC.

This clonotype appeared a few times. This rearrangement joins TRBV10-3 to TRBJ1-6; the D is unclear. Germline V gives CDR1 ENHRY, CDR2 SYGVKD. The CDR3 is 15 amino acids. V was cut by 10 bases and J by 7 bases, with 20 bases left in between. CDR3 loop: CASTFSRATNSPLHF. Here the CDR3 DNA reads TGTGCCAGCACTTTTTCTCGGGCAACCAATTCACCCCTCCACTTT.

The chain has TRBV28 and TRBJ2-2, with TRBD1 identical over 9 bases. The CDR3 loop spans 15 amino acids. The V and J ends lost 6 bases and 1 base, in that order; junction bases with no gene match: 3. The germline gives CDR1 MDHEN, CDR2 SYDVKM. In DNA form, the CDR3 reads TGTGCCAGCAGGGGACAGGGACAGAACACCGGGGAGCTGTTTTTT. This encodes CASRGQGQNTGELFF. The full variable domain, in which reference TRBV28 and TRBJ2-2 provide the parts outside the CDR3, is DVKVTQSSRYLVKRTGEKVFLECVQDMDHENMFWYRQDPGLGLRLIYFSYDVKMKEKGDIPEGYSVSREKKERFSLILESASTNQTSMYLCASRGQGQNTGELFFGEGSRLTVL.

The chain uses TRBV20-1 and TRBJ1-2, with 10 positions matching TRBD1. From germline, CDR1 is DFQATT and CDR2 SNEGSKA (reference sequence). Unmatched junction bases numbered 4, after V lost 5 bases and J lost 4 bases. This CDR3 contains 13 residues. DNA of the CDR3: TGCAGTGCTGGGGACAGGGGAATCTATGGCTACACCTTC. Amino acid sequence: CSAGDRGIYGYTF.

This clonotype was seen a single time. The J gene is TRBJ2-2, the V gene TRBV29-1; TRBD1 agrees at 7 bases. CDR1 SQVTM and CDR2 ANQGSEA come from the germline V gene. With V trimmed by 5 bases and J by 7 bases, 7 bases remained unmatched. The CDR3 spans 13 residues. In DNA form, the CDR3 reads TGCAGCGTTTCCACAGGGGACGTCGGGGAGCTGTTTTTT. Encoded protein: CSVSTGDVGELFF.

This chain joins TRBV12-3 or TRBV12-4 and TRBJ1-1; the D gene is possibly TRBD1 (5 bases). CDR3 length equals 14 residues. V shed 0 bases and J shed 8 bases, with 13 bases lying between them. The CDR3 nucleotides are TGTGCCAGCAGTTTAGCCGGGGACTTTCTCGAAGCTTTCTTT. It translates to CASSLAGDFLEAFF.

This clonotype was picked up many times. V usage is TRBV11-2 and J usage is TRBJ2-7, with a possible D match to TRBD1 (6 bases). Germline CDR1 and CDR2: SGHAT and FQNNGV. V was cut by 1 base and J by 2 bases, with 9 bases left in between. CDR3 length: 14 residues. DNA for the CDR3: TGTGCCAGCAGCTTAGGGCGACAGGCCTACGAGCAGTACTTC. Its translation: CASSLGRQAYEQYF.

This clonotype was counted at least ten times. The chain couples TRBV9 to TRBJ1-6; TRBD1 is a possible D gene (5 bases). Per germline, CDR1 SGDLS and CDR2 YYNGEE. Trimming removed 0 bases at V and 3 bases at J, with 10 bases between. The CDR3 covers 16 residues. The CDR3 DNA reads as TGTGCCAGCAGCGTAGATTGGCAGGGCTATAATTCACCCCTCCACTTT. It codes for CASSVDWQGYNSPLHF.

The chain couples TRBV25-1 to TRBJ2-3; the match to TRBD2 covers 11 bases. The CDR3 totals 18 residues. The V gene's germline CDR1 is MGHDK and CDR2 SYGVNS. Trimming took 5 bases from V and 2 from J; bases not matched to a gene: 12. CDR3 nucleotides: TGTGCCAGCAGTTTAGTGCTTCTAGCGGGAGGCGACACAGATACGCAGTATTTT. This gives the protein CASSLVLLAGGDTDTQYF. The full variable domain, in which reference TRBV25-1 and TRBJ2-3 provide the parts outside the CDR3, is EADIYQTPRYLVIGTGKKITLECSQTMGHDKMYWYQQDPGMELHLIHYSYGVNSTEKGDLSSESTVSRIRTEHFPLTLESARPSHTSQYLCASSLVLLAGGDTDTQYFGPGTRLTVL.

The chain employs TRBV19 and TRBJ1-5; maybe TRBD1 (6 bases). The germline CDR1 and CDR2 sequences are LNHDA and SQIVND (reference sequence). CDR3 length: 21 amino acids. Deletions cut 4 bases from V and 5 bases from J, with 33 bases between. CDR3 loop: CASSTADRLAEQGNYDQPQHF. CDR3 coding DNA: TGTGCCAGTAGTACCGCCGACAGGCTGGCCGAGCAGGGGAATTACGATCAGCCCCAGCATTTT.

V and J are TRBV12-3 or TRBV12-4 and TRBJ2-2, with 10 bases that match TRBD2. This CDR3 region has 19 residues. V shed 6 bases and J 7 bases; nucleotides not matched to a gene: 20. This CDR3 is CASRRTETIAGGRIGELFF. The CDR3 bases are TGTGCCAGCAGGCGCACGGAGACTATAGCGGGGGGTCGTATCGGGGAGCTGTTTTTT.

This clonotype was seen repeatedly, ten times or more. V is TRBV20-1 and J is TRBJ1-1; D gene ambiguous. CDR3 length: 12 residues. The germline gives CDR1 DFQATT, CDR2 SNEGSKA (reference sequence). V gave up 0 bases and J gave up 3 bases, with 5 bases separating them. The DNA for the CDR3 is TGCAGTGCTAGAGATCCGGACACTGAAGCTTTCTTT. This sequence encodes CSARDPDTEAFF.

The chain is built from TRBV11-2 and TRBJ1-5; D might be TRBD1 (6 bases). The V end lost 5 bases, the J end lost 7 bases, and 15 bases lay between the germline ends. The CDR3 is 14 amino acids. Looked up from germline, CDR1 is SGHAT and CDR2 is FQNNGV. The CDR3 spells CASSQVGGAQPQHF. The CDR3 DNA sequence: TGTGCCAGCAGCCAGGTGGGGGGCGCGCAGCCCCAGCATTTT.

The CDR3 DNA sequence: TGCGCCAGCAGCCCGGGGGCGACAGTCAACTCCTATAATTCACCCCTCCACTTT. Translated, it gives CASSPGATVNSYNSPLHF. This rearrangement joins TRBV4-3 to TRBJ1-6; possible D gene TRBD1, 6 bases. Germline values: CDR1 LGHNA, CDR2 YSLEER. The V gene lost 4 bases and the J gene lost 0 bases, with 16 bases spanning the gap. CDR3 size: 18 residues.

CDR3 in amino acids: CASSTGRTRTDTQYF. CDR3 nucleotides: TGTGCCAGCAGCACAGGGCGGACACGGACAGATACGCAGTATTTT. The gene calls are TRBV25-1 and TRBJ2-3; the D gene is possibly TRBD1 (6 bases). Per the germline V gene, CDR1 is MGHDK and CDR2 is SYGVNS. V gave up 6 bases and J gave up 3 bases, with 16 bases separating them. The CDR3 covers 15 residues.

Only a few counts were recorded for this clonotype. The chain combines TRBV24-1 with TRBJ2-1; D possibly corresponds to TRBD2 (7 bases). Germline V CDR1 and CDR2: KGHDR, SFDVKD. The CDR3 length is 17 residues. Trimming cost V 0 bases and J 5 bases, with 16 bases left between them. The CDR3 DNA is TGTGCCACCAGTGATTTGGGGGGGGCTAGCGCCCACAATGAGCAGTTCTTC. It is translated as CATSDLGGASAHNEQFF.

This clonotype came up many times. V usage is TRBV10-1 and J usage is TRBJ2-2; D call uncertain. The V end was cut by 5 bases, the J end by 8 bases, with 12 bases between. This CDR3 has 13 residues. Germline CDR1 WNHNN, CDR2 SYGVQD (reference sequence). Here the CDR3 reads CASSHQVGGELFF. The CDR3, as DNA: TGCGCCAGCAGTCACCAGGTCGGAGGGGAGCTGTTTTTT.

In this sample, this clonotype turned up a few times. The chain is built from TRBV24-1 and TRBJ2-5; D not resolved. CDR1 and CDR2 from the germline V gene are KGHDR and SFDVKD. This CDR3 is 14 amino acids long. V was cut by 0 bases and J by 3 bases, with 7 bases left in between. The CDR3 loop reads CATSDLDSEETQYF. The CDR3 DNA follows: TGTGCCACCAGTGATTTGGACTCCGAAGAGACCCAGTACTTC.

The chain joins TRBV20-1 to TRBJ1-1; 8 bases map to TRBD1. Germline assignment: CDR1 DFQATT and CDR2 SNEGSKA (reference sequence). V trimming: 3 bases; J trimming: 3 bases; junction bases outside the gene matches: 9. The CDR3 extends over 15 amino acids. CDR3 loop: CSASRTGLSDTEAFF. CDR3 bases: TGCAGTGCTAGTCGGACAGGGTTATCGGACACTGAAGCTTTCTTT.

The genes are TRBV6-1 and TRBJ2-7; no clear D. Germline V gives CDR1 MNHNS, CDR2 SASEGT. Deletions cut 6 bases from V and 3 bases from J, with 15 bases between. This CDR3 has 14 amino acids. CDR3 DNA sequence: TGTGCCAGCAGCCAGTCGCGGAGAGACTACGAGCAGTACTTC. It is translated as CASSQSRRDYEQYF.

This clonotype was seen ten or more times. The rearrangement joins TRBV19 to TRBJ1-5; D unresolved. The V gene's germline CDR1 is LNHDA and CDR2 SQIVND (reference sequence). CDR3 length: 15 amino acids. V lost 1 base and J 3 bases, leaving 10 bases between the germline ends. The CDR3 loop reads CASSIGPGNNQPQHF. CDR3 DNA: TGTGCCAGTAGTATAGGCCCGGGTAACAATCAGCCCCAGCATTTT.

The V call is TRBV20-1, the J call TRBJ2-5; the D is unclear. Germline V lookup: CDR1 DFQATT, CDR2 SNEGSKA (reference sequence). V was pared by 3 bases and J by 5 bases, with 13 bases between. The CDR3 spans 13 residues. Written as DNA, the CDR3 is TGCAGTGCTAGTCGTGCTAGAGGCGAGACCCAGTACTTC. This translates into CSASRARGETQYF.

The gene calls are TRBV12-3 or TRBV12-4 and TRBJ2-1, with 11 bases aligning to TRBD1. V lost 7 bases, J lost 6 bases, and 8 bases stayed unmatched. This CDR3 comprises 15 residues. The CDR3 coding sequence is TGTGCCAGCACCTCCGGGACAGGGGGTCTCAATGAGCAGTTCTTC. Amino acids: CASTSGTGGLNEQFF.

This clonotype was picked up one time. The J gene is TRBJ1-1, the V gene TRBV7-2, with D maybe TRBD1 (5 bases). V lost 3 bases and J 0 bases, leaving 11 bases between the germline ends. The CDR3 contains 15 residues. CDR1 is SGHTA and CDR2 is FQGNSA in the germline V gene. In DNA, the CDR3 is TGTGCCAGCAGCTTGACGGGACTTATGAACACTGAAGCTTTCTTT. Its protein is CASSLTGLMNTEAFF.

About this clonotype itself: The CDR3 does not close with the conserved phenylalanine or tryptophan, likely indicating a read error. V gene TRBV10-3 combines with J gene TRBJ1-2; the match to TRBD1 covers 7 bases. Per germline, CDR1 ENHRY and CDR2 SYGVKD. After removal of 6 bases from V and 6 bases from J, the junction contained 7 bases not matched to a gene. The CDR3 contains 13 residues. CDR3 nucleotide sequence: TGTGCCATCAGCCAAAACACAGGGGATGGCTACACCCTC. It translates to CAISQNTGDGYTL.

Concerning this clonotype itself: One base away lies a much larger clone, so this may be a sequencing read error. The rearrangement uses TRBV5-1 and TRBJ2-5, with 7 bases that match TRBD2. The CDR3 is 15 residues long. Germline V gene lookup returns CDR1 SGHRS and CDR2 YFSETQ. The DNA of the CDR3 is TGCGCCAGCAGCCCTAGGGGAGGGCAGCAAGAGATCCAGTACTTC. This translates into CASSPRGGQQEIQYF.

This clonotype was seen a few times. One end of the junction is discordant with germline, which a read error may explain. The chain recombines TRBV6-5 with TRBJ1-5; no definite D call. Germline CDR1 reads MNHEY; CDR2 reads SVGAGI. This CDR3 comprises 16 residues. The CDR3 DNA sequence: TGTGCCAGCAGTTACCTTAGCACATCAACTAATCAACCCCAGCATTTT. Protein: CASSYLSTSTNQPQHF.

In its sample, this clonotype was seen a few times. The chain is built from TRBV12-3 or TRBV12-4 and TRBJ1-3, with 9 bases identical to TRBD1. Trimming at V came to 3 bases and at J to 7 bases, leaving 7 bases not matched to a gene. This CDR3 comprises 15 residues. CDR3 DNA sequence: TGTGCCAGCAGTTTCCCCTGGGACAGGGTTAACACCATATATTTT. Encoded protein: CASSFPWDRVNTIYF.